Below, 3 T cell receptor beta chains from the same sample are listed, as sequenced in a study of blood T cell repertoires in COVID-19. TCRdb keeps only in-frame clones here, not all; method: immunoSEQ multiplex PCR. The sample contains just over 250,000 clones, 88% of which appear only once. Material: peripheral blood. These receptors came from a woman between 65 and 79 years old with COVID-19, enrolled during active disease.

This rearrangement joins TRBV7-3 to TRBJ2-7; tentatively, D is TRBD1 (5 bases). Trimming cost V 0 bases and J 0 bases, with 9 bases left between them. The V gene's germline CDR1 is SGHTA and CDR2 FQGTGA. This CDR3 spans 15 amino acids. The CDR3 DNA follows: TGTGCCAGCAGCTTAACGGGCAGGGACTCCTACGAGCAGTACTTC. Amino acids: CASSLTGRDSYEQYF. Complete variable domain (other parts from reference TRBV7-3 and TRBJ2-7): GAGVSQTPSNKVTEKGKYVELRCDPISGHTALYWYRQSLGQGPEFLIYFQGTGAADDSGLPNDRFFAVRPEGSVSTLKIQRTERGDSAVYLCASSLTGRDSYEQYFGPGTRLTVT.

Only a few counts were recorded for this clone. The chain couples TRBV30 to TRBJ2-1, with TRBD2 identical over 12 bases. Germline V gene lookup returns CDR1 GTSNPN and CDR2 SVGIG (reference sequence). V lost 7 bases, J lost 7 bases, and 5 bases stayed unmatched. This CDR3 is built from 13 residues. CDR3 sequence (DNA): TGTGCCTTAGGACTAGCGGGAAGTAATGAGCAGTTCTTC. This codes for CALGLAGSNEQFF.

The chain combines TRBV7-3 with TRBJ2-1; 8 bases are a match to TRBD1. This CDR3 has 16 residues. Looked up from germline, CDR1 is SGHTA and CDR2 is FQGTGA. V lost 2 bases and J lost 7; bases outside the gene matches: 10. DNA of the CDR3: TGTGCCAGCAGCTTACAGGGGGCCGGTTCGACAAATGAGCAGTTCTTC. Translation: CASSLQGAGSTNEQFF.